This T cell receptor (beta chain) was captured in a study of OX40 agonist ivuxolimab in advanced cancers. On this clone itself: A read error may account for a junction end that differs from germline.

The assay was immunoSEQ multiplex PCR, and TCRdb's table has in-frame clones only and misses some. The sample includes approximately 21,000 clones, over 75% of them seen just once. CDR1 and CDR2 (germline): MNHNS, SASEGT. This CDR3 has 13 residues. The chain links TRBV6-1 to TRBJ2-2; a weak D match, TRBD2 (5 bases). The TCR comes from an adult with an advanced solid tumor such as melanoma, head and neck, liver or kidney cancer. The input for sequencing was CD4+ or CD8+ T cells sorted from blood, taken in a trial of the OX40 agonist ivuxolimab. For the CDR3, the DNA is TGTGCCAGCAGAGAAGACTATTTCGGGGAGCTGTTTTTT. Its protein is CASREDYFGELFF.